The text below deals with one T cell receptor beta chain. CDR3 length equals 15 residues. Germline V gives CDR1 MGHDK, CDR2 SYGVNS. The V end lost 6 bases, the J end lost 4 bases, and 16 bases lay between the germline ends. TCRdb keeps only in-frame clones here, not all; method: immunoSEQ multiplex PCR. This table has about 190,000 clones, about 83% appearing once. The data stem from a study of blood T cell repertoires in COVID-19. The genes are TRBV25-1 and TRBJ2-1, with TRBD2 as a possible D gene (6 bases). Sequenced sample: peripheral blood. This TCR was sampled from a woman aged 70 to 79 with COVID-19, enrolled during active disease. The CDR3 reads CASSDSWAGYNEQFF. CDR3 in DNA: TGTGCCAGCAGCGATAGTTGGGCGGGATACAATGAGCAGTTCTTC.